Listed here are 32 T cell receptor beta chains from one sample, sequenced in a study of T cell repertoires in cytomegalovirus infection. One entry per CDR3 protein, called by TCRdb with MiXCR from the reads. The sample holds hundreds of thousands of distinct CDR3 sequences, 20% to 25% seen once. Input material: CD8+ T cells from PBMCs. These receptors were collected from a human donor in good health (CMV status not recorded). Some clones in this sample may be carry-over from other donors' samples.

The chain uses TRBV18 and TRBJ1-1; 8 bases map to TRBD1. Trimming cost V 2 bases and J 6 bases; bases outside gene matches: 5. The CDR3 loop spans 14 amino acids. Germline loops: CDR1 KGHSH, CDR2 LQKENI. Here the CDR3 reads CASSPDLQGAEAFF. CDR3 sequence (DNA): TGTGCCAGCTCACCAGACCTACAGGGGGCTGAAGCTTTCTTT.

CDR3 sequence: CASSLGEGAGEAFF. In DNA, the CDR3 is TGCGCCAGCAGCTTGGGGGAGGGGGCTGGCGAAGCTTTCTTT. This chain joins TRBV5-1 and TRBJ1-1; 7 bases map to TRBD1. Germline trimming cut 0 bases from V and 8 bases from J; bases unmatched to any gene: 7. This CDR3 comprises 14 residues. The germline CDR1 and CDR2 sequences are SGHRS and YFSETQ.

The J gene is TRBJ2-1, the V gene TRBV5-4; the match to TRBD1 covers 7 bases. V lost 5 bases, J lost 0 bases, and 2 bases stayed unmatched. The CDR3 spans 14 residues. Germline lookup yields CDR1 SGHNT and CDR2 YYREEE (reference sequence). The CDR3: CASRTGISYNEQFF. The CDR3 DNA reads TGTGCCAGCAGGACAGGGATCTCCTACAATGAGCAGTTCTTC. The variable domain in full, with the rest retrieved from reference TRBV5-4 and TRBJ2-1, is ETGVTQSPTHLIKTRGQQVTLRCSSQSGHNTVSWYQQALGQGPQFIFQYYREEENGRGNFPPRFSGLQFPNYSSELNVNALELDDSALYLCASRTGISYNEQFFGPGTRLTVL.

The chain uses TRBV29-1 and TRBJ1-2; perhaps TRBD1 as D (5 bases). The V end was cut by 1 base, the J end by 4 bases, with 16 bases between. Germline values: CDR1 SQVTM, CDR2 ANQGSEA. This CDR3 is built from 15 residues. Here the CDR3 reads CSVEAVRRDLYGYTF. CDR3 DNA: TGCAGCGTTGAAGCTGTGCGACGGGACCTCTATGGCTACACCTTC.

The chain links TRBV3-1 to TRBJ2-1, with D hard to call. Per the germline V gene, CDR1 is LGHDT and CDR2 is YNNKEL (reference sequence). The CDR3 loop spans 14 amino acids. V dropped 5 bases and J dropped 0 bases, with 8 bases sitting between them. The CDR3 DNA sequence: TGTGCCAGCAGCTGGGCGGACTCCTACAATGAGCAGTTCTTC. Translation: CASSWADSYNEQFF.

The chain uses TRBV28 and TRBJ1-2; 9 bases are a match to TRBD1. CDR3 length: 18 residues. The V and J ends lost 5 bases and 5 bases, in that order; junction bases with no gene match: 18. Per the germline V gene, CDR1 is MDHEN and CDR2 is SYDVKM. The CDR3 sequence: CASSIAGTGMSSEYGYTF. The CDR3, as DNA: TGTGCCAGCAGTATAGCCGGGACAGGGATGTCTAGTGAATATGGCTACACCTTC.

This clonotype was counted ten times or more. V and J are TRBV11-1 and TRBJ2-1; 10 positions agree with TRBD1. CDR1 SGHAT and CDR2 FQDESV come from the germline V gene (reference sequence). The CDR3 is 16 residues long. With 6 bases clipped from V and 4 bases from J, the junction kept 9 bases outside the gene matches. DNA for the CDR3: TGTGCCAGCAGTCTGCCGGGACAGGGGACTTACAATGAGCAGTTCTTC. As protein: CASSLPGQGTYNEQFF. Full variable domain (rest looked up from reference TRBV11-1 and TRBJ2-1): EAEVAQSPRYKITEKSQAVAFWCDPISGHATLYWYRQILGQGPELLVQFQDESVVDDSQLPKDRFSAERLKGVDSTLKIQPAELGDSAMYLCASSLPGQGTYNEQFFGPGTRLTVL.

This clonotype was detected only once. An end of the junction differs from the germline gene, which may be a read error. The CDR3 sequence: CASSEERTGVNSGYTF. CDR3 coding DNA: TGTGCCAGCAGTGAAGAGCGGACAGGGGTGAACTCTGGCTACACCTTC. The chain couples TRBV2 to TRBJ1-2, with 9 bases matching TRBD1. The CDR3 sequence is 16 residues long. CDR1 is SNHLY and CDR2 is FYNNEI in the germline V gene.

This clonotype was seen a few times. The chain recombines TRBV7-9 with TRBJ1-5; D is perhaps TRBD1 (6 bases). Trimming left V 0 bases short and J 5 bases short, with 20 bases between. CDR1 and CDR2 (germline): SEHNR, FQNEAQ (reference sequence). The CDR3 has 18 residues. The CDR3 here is CASSLAGGRQRDHQPQHF. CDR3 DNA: TGTGCCAGCAGCTTAGCTGGGGGCAGGCAACGGGACCATCAGCCCCAGCATTTT.

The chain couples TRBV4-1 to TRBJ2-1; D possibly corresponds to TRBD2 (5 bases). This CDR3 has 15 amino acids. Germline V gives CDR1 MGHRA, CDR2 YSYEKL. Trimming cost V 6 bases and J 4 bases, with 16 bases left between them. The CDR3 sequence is CASRLRETLYNEQFF. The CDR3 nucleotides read TGCGCCAGCAGGCTGAGGGAGACACTATACAATGAGCAGTTCTTC.

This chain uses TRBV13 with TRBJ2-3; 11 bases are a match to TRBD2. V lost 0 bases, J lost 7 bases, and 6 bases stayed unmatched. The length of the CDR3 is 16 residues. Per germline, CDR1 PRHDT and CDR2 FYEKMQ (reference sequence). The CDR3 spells CASSLGTSGGSNTQYF. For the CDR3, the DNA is TGTGCCAGCAGCTTAGGAACTAGCGGGGGCTCGAATACGCAGTATTTT.

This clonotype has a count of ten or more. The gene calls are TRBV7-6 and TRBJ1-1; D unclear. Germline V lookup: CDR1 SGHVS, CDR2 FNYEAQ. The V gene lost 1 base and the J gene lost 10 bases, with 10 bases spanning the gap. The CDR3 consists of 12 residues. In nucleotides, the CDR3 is TGTGCCAGCAGCTTAGTTGTCGGTGTAGCTTTCTTT. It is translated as CASSLVVGVAFF.

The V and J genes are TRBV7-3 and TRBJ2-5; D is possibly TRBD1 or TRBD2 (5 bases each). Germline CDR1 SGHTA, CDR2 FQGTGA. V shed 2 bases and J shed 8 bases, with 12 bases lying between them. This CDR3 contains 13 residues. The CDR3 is CASSLGDVATQYF. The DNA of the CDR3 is TGTGCCAGCAGCTTAGGGGACGTGGCTACCCAGTACTTC.

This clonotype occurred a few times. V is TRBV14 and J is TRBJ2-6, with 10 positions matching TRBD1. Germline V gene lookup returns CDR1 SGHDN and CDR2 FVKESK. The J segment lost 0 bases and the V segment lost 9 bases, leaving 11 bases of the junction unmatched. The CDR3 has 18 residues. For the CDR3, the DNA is TGTGCCAGTTCAGTTCGGGGACAGGGGCTCTCTGGGGCCAACGTCCTGACTTTC. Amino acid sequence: CASSVRGQGLSGANVLTF.

Here the CDR3 reads CASSHRGSPNYGYTF. CDR3 DNA: TGCGCCAGCAGTCATAGGGGCAGCCCTAACTATGGCTACACCTTC. V usage is TRBV23-1 and J usage is TRBJ1-2; D is possibly TRBD1 (5 bases). TRBV23-1 counts as an open reading frame of uncertain function. The CDR3 sequence is 15 residues long. Deletions cut 3 bases from V and 0 bases from J, with 11 bases between.

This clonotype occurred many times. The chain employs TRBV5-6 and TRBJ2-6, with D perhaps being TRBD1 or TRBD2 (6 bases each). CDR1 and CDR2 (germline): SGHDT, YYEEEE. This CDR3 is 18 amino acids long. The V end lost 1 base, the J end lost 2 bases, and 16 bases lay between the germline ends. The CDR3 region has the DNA TGTGCCAGCAGCTTGCCCAGAAGGGGGGTAACTGGGGCCAACGTCCTGACTTTC. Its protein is CASSLPRRGVTGANVLTF. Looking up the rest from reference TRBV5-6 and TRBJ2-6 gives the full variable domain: DAGVTQSPTHLIKTRGQQVTLRCSPKSGHDTVSWYQQALGQGPQFIFQYYEEEERQRGNFPDRFSGHQFPNYSSELNVNALLLGDSALYLCASSLPRRGVTGANVLTFGAGSRLTVL.

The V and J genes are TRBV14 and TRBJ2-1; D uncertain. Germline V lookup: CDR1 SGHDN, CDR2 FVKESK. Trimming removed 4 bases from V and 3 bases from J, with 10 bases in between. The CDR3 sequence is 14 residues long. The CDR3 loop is CASSPAGFYNEQFF. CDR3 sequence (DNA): TGTGCCAGCAGCCCTGCAGGTTTCTACAATGAGCAGTTCTTC.

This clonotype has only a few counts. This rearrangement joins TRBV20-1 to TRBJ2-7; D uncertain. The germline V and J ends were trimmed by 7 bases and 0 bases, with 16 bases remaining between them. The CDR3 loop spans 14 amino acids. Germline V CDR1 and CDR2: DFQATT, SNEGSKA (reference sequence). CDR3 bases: TGCAGTGTTCTAGGCGTTCTGAGCTCCTACGAGCAGTACGTC. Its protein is CSVLGVLSSYEQYV.

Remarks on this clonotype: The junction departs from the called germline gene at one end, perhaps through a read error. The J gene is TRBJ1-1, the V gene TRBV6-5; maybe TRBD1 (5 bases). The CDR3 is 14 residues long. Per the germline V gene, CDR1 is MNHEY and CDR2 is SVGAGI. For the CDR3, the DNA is TGTGCCAGCACTTACGGGGGGATGAACACCGAAGCTTTCTTT. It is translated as CASTYGGMNTEAFF.

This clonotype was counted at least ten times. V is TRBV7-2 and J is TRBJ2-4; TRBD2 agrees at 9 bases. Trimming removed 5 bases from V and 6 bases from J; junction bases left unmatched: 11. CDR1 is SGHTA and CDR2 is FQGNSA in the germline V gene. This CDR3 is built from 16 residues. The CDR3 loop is CASSPALGLAANIQYF. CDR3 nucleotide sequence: TGTGCCAGCAGCCCAGCGCTGGGACTAGCTGCAAACATTCAGTACTTC.

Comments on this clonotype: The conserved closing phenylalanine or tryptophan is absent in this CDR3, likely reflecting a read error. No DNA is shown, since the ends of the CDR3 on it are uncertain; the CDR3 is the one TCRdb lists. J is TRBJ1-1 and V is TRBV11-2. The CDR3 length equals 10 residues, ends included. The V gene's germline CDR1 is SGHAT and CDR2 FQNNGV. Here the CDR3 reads CASSYGLIHY.

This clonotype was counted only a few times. CDR3 sequence: CSASGAGILYNEQFF. The DNA for the CDR3 is TGCAGTGCTAGCGGAGCGGGGATCCTCTACAATGAGCAGTTCTTC. J is TRBJ2-1 and V is TRBV20-1; TRBD2 agrees at 7 bases. Trimming took 3 bases from V and 3 from J; bases not matched to a gene: 8. The CDR3 length is 15 residues. Germline loops: CDR1 DFQATT, CDR2 SNEGSKA (reference sequence).

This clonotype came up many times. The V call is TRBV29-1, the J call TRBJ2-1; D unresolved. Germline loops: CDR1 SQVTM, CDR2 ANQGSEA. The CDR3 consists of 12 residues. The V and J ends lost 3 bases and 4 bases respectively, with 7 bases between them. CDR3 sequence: CSVEDGYNEQFF. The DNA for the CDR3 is TGCAGCGTTGAGGACGGTTACAATGAGCAGTTCTTC.

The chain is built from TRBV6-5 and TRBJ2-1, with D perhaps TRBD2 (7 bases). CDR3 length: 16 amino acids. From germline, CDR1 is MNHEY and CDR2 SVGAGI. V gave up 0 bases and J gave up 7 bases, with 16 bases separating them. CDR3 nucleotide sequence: TGTGCCAGCAGTTACTCGAAAGCGGGGCAGGGGAATGAGCAGTTCTTC. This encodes CASSYSKAGQGNEQFF.

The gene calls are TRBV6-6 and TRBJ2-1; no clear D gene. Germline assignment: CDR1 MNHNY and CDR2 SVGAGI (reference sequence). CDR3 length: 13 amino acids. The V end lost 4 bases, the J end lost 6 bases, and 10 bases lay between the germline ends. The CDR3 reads CASSSYTGNEQFF. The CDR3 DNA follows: TGTGCCAGCAGTTCCTATACTGGCAATGAGCAGTTCTTC.

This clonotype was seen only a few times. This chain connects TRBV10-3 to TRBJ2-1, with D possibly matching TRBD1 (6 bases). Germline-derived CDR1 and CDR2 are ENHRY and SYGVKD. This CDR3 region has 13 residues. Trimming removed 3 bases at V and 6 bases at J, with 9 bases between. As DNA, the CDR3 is TGTGCCATCAGTGAAAACAGGGTCAATGAGCAGTTCTTC. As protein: CAISENRVNEQFF.

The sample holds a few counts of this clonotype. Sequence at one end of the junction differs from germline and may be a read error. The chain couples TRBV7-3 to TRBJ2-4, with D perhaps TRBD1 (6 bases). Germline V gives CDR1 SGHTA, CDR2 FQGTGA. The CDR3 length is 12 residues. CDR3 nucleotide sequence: TGTGCCAGCAGCTTAGTGGATGAGGGGGAGCGCTTC. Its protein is CASSLVDEGERF.

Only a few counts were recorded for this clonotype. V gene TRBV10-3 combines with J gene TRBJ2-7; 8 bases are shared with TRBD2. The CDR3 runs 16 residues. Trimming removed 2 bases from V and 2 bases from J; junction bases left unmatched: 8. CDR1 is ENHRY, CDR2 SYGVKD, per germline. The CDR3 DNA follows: TGTGCCATCAGTGAGAGGCGGGAGGATACCACCTACGAGCAGTACTTC. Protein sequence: CAISERREDTTYEQYF.

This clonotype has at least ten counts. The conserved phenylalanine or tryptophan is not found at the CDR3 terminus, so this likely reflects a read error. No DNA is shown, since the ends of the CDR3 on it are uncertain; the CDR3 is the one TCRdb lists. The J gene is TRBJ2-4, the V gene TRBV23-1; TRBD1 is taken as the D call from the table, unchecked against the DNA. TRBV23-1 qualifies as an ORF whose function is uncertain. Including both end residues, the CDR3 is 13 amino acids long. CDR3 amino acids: CASSQGQGPFRTA.

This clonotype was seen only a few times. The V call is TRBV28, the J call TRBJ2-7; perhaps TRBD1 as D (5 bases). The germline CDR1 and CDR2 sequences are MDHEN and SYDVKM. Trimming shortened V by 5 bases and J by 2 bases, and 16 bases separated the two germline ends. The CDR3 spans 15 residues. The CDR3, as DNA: TGTGCCAGCAGTCCGGACATCAGAGCGCCCTACGAGCAGTACGTC. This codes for CASSPDIRAPYEQYV.

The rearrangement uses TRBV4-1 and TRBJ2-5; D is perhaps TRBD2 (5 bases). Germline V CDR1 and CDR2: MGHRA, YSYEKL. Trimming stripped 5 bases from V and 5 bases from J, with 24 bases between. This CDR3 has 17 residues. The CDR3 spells CASSMRESEAPSETQYF. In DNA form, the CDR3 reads TGCGCCAGCAGCATGAGGGAGAGCGAGGCACCGTCGGAGACCCAGTACTTC.

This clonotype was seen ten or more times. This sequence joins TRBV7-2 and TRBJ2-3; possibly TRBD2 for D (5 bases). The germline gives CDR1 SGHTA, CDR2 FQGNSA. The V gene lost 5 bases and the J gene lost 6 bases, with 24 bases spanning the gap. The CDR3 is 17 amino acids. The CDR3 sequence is CASSSPREHSKRDTQYF. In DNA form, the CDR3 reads TGTGCCAGCAGCAGTCCGAGGGAACATTCAAAAAGGGATACGCAGTATTTT.